Here is one T cell receptor (beta chain) with its context. PCR employed 60 Vbeta and 13 Jbeta primers. Method: immunoSEQ multiplex PCR; TCRdb's copy keeps in-frame clones and lacks some. Of approximately 190,000 clones in the sample, more than 65% were seen once. This sample was taken from a study of cytomegalovirus exposure and HLA in healthy donors. V was shortened by 4 bases and J by 5 bases, with 23 bases between the two germline ends. The CDR3 consists of 17 residues. Looked up from germline, CDR1 is MNHEY and CDR2 is SMNVEV (reference sequence). The sequenced sample consisted of PBMCs. This receptor was identified in a man aged 50 to 59 in good health and CMV-seronegative. This chain connects TRBV27 to TRBJ1-1; TRBD1 is a possible D gene (5 bases). The CDR3 DNA sequence: TGTGCCAGCAGTTCCCCCGGTTTGGGGGGGGGTCTTACTGAAGCTTTCTTT. This codes for CASSSPGLGGGLTEAFF.